The clone carrying this TCR beta chain was observed many times. Antigen specificity is unknown. These data originate in a study of early T cells in non-severe SARS-CoV-2 infection. Turning to the study itself: Chains were not paired, and sequencing was done on bulk RNA from unsorted whole blood. Study results and caveats: In VDJdb matching, anti-spike CD8 responses were favored while private and CD4 specificities went missing.

CDR1 and CDR2 (germline): LGHNA, YNFKEQ. Trimming removed 3 bases at V and 4 bases at J, with 9 bases between. The CDR3 consists of 14 residues. Each cDNA molecule carried a unique molecular identifier. One entry per CDR3 protein results from TCRdb running MiXCR on the 5' RACE reads. The profile shows about 56,000 distinct CDR3 sequences, roughly 16% of them singletons. The clonotype was recovered from an adult who was a healthcare worker with PCR-confirmed SARS-CoV-2 infection or an uninfected control (not recorded which). The sample consisted of whole blood, taken at baseline. This sequence joins TRBV4-2 and TRBJ2-2; D gene unclear. CDR3 DNA sequence: TGTGCCAGCAGCCACCGGTCGGGCACCGGGGAGCTGTTTTTT. This encodes CASSHRSGTGELFF.